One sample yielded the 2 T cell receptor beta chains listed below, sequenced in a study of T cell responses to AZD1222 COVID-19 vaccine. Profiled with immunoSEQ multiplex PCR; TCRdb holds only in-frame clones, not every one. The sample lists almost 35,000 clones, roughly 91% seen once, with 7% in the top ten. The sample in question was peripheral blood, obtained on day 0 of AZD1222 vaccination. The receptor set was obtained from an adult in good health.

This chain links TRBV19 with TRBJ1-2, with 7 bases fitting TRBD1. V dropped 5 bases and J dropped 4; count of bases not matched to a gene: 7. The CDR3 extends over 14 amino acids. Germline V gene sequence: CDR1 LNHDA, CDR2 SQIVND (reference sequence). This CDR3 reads CASSSPDRVYGYTF. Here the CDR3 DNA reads TGTGCCAGTAGTTCCCCCGACAGGGTCTATGGCTACACCTTC. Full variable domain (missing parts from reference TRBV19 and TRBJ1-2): DGGITQSPKYLFRKEGQNVTLSCEQNLNHDAMYWYRQDPGQGLRLIYYSQIVNDFQKGDIAEGYSVSREKKESFPLTVTSAQKNPTAFYLCASSSPDRVYGYTFGSGTRLTVV.

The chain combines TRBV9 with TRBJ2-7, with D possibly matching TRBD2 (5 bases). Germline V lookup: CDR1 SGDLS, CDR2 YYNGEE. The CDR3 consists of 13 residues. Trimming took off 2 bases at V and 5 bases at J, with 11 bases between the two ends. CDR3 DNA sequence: TGTGCCAGCAGCGTCGAGGGAAACGACGAGCAGTACTTC. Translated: CASSVEGNDEQYF.